Below, one T cell receptor (beta chain) is given with its context. Its antigen is unknown. Libraries were prepared by immunoSEQ multiplex PCR; TCRdb keeps only in-frame clonotypes and omits some of them. The repertoire holds 80,000 or so clones, with 85% to 95% as singletons. This sample is drawn from a study of OX40 agonist ivuxolimab in advanced cancers. Study in general: At under 85% male, the cohort had a mean age of roughly 60 years, ranging from roughly 20 to 90. General observations from the study: There were also nonresponders showing low normalized T-cell clonal expansion. There were, on average, more expanded clones in CD8+ T cells than in CD4+. With doses of 0.1 to 3.0 mg/kg, CD4+ and CD8+ blood T cells had undergone clonal expansion by week 6.

Losses at the gene ends were 4 bases for V and 5 bases for J; bases not matched to a gene: 6. CDR1 SGHRS and CDR2 YFSETQ come from the germline V gene. The CDR3 consists of 13 residues. The material was CD4+ or CD8+ T cells sorted from blood, obtained in a trial of the OX40 agonist ivuxolimab. The chain employs TRBV5-1 and TRBJ2-7, with 7 bases that match TRBD1. The sequence was obtained from an adult with an advanced solid tumor such as melanoma, head and neck, liver or kidney cancer. The CDR3 DNA sequence: TGCGCCAGCAGCGCAGGACAGGTTAACGAGCAGTACTTC. It codes for CASSAGQVNEQYF.